This entry describes one T cell receptor beta chain. Its antigen remains unidentified. No quality values exist for individual bases; no much larger clone is one base distant. The sample belongs to a study of T cell repertoires in cytomegalovirus infection (dated by TCRdb to between 2018 and 2021). Background on the whole study: Because public TCR beta signatures pointed to carriage of CMV infection together with the matching HLA type, the HLA type of each donor mattered for the analysis. The full study reports these points: The ex vivo response was dominated by HLA-C-restricted CMV-specific TCR beta clonotypes, which also provided the single most frequent clonotype in two of eight donors. Cumulative frequency of public TCR beta family members discriminated carriers of CMV infection plus the relevant HLA type in this cohort and an independent roughly 340-donor cohort.

The sequencer was an Illumina HiSeq 1500. The public sequencing data were trimmed at Q25 with fastp and processed into clonotypes with MiXCR by TCRdb, which kept only in-frame beta chains. Every CDR3 protein is listed once, alongside the most common genes and DNA of its rows. The sample table lists roughly 760,000 distinct CDR3 sequences, approximately 34% of them with a count of one. The ten largest make up 2.5% to 3% of the sample. The CDR3 sequence holds 13 residues, the cysteine and phenylalanine included. The retained sequence is limited to the CDR3, 39 bases, with the frame set at the first base. A distance of 14 bases separates the germline ends of V and J, which lose 6 bases and 5 bases respectively. According to the germline V gene, CDR1 reads SQVTM and CDR2 reads ANQGSEA.

The chain is made from TRBV29-1 and TRBJ1-5, with the D segment identity uncertain. The sequence derives from a human donor in good health (CMV status not recorded). Some clones in this sample may be carry-over from other donors' samples. The sample taken for sequencing was PBMCs. The sequenced DNA is TGCAGCGTGGGCTTCGGAATCGATCAGCCCCAGCATTTT. Its product reads: CSVGFGIDQPQHF.